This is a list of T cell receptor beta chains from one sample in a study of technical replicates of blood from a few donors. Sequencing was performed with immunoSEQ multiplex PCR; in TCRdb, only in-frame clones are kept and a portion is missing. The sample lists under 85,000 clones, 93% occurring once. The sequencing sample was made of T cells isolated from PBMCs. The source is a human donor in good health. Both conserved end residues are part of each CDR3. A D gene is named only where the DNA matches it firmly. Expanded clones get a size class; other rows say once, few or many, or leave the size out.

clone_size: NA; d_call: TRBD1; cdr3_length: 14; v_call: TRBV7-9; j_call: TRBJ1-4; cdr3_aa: CASSPRQGGEKLFF; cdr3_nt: TGTGCCAGCAGCCCAAGACAGGGGGGAGAAAAACTGTTTTTT
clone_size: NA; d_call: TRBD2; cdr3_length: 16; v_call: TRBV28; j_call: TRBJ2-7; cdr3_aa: CASSFKTSGISNEQYF; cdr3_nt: TGTGCCAGCAGTTTTAAAACTAGCGGGATCAGTAACGAGCAGTACTTC
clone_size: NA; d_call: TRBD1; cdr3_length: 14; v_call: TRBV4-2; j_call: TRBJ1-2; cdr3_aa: CASSQDLTGDGYTF; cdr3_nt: TGTGCCAGCAGCCAAGATCTAACAGGGGATGGCTACACCTTC
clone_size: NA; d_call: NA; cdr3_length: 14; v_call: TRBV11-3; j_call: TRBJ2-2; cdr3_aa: CASSFSPGAGELFF; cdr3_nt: TGTGCCAGCAGCTTTTCCCCCGGAGCCGGGGAGCTGTTTTTT
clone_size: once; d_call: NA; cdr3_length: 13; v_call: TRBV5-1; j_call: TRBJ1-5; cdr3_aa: CASSEEGNQPQHF; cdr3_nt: TGCGCCAGCAGCGAGGAGGGCAATCAGCCCCAGCATTTT
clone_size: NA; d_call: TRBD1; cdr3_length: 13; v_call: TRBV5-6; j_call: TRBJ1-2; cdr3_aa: CASIGTGTYGYTF; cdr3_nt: TGTGCCAGCATCGGGACAGGGACCTATGGCTACACCTTC
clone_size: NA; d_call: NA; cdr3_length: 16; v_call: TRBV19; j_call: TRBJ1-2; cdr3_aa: CASSNSDFSPNYGYTF; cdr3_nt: TGTGCCAGTAGTAACTCGGACTTTTCCCCGAACTATGGCTACACCTTC
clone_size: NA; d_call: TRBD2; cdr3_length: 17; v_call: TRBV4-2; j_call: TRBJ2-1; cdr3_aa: CASSQRAWVAGENEQFF; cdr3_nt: TGTGCCAGCAGCCAACGGGCTTGGGTAGCGGGGGAAAATGAGCAGTTCTTC
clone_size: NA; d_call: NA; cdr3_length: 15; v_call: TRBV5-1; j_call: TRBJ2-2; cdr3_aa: CASSLASPNTGELFF; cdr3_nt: TGCGCCAGCAGCTTGGCCTCCCCGAACACCGGGGAGCTGTTTTTT
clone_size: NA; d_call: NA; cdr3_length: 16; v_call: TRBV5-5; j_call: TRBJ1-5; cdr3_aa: CASSLELGVSGQPQHF; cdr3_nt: TGTGCCAGCAGCTTGGAGTTGGGTGTGTCGGGTCAGCCCCAGCATTTT
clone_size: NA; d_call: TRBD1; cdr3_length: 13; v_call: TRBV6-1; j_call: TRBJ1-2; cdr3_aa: CASREGAGYGYTF; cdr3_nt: TGTGCCAGCAGAGAGGGGGCGGGCTATGGCTACACCTTC
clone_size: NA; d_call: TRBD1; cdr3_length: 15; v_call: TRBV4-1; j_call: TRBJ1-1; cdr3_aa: CASSPRGPEDTEAFF; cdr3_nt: TGCGCCAGCAGCCCCAGGGGGCCGGAGGACACTGAAGCTTTCTTT
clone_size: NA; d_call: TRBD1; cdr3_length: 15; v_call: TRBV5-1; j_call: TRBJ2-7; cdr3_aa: CASSFVDRGQDEQYF; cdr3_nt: TGCGCCAGCAGCTTCGTGGACAGGGGGCAGGACGAGCAGTACTTC
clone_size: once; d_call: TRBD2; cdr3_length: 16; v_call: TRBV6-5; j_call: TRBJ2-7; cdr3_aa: CASSYSGLAGAYEQYF; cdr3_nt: TGTGCCAGCAGTTACTCAGGACTAGCGGGGGCATACGAGCAGTACTTC
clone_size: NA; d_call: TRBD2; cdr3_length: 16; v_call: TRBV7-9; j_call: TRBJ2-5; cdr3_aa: CASSLPPGTSGETQYF; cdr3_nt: TGTGCCAGCAGCTTACCACCTGGAACTAGCGGGGAGACCCAGTACTTC
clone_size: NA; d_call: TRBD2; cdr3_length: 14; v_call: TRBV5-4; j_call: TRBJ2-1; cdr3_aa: CASSPRGGGDEQFF; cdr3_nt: TGTGCCAGCAGCCCCCGGGGGGGAGGGGATGAGCAGTTCTTC
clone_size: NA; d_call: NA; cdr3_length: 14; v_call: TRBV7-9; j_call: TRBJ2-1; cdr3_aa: CASSAGTVHNEQFF; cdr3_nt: TGTGCCAGCAGCGCTGGGACTGTCCACAATGAGCAGTTCTTC
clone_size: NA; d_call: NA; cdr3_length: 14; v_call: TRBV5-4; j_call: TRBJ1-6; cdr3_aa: CASSVITGTSPLHF; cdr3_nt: TGTGCCAGCAGCGTAATAACAGGGACTTCACCCCTCCACTTT
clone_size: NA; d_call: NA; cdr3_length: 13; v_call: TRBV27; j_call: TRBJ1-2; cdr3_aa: CASSLGGNSGYTF; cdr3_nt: TGTGCCAGCAGTTTAGGCGGGAATTCTGGCTACACCTTC
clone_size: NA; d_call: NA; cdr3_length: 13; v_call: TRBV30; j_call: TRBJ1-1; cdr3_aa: CAWNKTPGGEAFF; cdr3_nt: TGTGCCTGGAATAAAACCCCGGGGGGGGAAGCTTTCTTT
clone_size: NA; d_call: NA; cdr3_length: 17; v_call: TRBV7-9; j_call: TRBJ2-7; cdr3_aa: CASSQEPPTGNSYEQYF; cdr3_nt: TGTGCCAGCAGCCAAGAGCCACCGACCGGGAATAGCTACGAGCAGTACTTC
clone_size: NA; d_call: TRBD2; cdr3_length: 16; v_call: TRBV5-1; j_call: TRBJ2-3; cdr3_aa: CASSLGSGLSTDTQYF; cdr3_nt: TGCGCCAGCAGCTTGGGTTCGGGACTAAGCACAGATACGCAGTATTTT
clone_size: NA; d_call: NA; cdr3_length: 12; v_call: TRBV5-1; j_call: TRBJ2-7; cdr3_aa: CASSWDWGEQYF; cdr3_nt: TGCGCCAGCAGCTGGGACTGGGGCGAGCAGTACTTC
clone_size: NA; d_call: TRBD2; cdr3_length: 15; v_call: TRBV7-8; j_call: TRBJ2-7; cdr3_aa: CASSLRTSGNYEQYF; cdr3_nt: TGTGCCAGCAGCTTACGCACTAGCGGGAACTACGAGCAGTACTTC
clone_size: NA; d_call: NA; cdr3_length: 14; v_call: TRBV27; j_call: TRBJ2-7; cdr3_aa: CASSVGGPSYEQYF; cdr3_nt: TGTGCCAGCAGTGTAGGCGGGCCTTCCTACGAGCAGTACTTC
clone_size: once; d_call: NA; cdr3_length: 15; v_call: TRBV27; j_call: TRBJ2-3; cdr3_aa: CATQDRGSPTDTQYF; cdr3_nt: TGTGCCACTCAGGATCGGGGGAGTCCCACAGATACGCAGTATTTT
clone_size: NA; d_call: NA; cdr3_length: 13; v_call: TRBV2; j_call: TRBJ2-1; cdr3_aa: CASSDRGADEQFF; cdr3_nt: TGTGCCAGCAGTGATCGGGGTGCGGATGAGCAGTTCTTC
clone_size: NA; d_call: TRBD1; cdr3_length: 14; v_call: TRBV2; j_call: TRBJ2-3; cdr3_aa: CASTDEGAADTQYF; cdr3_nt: TGTGCCAGCACTGATGAGGGGGCGGCAGATACGCAGTATTTT
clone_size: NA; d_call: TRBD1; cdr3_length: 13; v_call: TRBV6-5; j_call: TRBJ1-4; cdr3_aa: CASSGTAGEKLFF; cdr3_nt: TGTGCCAGCAGTGGGACAGCAGGGGAAAAACTGTTTTTT
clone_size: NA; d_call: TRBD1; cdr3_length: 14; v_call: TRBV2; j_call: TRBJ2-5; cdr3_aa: CASSERTGYETQYF; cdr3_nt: TGTGCCAGCAGTGAAAGGACAGGGTACGAGACCCAGTACTTC
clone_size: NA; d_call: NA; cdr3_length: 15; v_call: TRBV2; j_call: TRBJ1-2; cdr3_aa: CASSEGARGGYGYTF; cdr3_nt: TGTGCCAGCAGTGAAGGGGCCCGAGGGGGATATGGCTACACCTTC
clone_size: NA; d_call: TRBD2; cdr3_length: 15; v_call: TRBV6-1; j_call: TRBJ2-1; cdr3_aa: CASSERTSGYNEQFF; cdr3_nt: TGTGCCAGCAGTGAACGCACTAGCGGGTACAATGAGCAGTTCTTC
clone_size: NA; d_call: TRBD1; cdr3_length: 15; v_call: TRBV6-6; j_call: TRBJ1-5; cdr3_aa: CASMRTGNRDQPQHF; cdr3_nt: TGTGCCAGCATGCGGACAGGGAATCGCGATCAGCCCCAGCATTTT
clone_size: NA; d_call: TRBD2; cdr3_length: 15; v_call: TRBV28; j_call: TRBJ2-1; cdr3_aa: CASSPGLAGDRGQFF; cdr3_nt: TGTGCCAGCAGCCCGGGACTAGCGGGAGATAGGGGGCAGTTCTTC
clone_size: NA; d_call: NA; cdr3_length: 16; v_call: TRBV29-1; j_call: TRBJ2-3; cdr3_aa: CSVVHRPGENTDTQYF; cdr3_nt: TGCAGCGTTGTACATAGGCCGGGGGAAAACACAGATACGCAGTATTTT
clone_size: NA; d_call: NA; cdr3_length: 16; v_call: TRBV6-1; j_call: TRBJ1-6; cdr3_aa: CASSEALGSGDSPLHF; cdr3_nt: TGTGCCAGCAGTGAAGCTCTGGGGAGCGGGGATTCACCCCTCCACTTT
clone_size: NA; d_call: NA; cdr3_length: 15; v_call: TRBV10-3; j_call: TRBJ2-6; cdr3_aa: CAISRGISGANVLTF; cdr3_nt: TGTGCCATCTCAAGGGGGATCTCTGGGGCCAACGTCCTGACTTTC